These 27 T cell receptor beta chains share one sample of origin, sequenced in a study of T cell responses to AZD1222 COVID-19 vaccine. Assay used: immunoSEQ multiplex PCR; TCRdb lists only in-frame clones, some missing. The sample has 250,000 or so clones; just over 90% are singletons. This sample comprised peripheral blood, obtained on day 0 of AZD1222 vaccination. Receptors originate from an adult in good health.

Worth noting for this clone: Other DNA sequences from this sample encode an identical CDR3 as well. V and J are TRBV18 and TRBJ1-1; D is undetermined. The length of the CDR3 is 13 residues. V was clipped by 2 bases and J by 1 base, with 5 bases between them. Germline V gene lookup returns CDR1 KGHSH and CDR2 LQKENI. The CDR3 nucleotides are TGTGCCAGCTCACCATTGGGGAACACTGAAGCTTTCTTT. Its translation is CASSPLGNTEAFF.

The V and J genes are TRBV9 and TRBJ1-2, with D maybe TRBD1 (6 bases). Trimming cost V 4 bases and J 0 bases, with 13 bases left between them. Germline V lookup: CDR1 SGDLS, CDR2 YYNGEE. The CDR3 covers 15 residues. The CDR3 sequence: CASSTGQLANYGYTF. DNA of the CDR3: TGTGCCAGCAGCACAGGACAGCTTGCTAACTATGGCTACACCTTC. The full variable domain, its missing parts supplied by reference TRBV9 and TRBJ1-2, is DSGVTQTPKHLITATGQRVTLRCSPRSGDLSVYWYQQSLDQGLQFLIQYYNGEERAKGNILERFSAQQFPDLHSELNLSSLELGDSALYFCASSTGQLANYGYTFGSGTRLTVV.

This chain uses TRBV12-3 or TRBV12-4 with TRBJ1-5; D unclear. The length of the CDR3 is 13 residues. V was shortened by 6 bases and J by 8 bases, with 14 bases between the two germline ends. The DNA for the CDR3 is TGTGCCAGCAGCCCCAGGCCGGGCGAGCCCCAGCATTTT. This codes for CASSPRPGEPQHF.

This chain uses TRBV10-1 with TRBJ2-3, with a weak D call TRBD1 (7 bases). The V gene lost 0 bases and the J gene lost 5 bases, with 15 bases spanning the gap. Germline V gene lookup returns CDR1 WNHNN and CDR2 SYGVQD (reference sequence). This CDR3 has 16 residues. The chain's CDR3 is CASSESWRGREDTQYF. The CDR3 nucleotides are TGCGCCAGCAGTGAGTCGTGGAGGGGGCGAGAAGATACGCAGTATTTT.

The chain has TRBV7-8 and TRBJ1-1, with no clear D. CDR3 size: 17 residues. Per the germline V gene, CDR1 is SGHVS and CDR2 is FQNEAQ. Trimming removed 1 base from V and 5 bases from J, with 20 bases in between. CDR3 sequence reads: CASSLDREGWDGTEAFF. The DNA of the CDR3 is TGTGCCAGCAGCTTAGATCGGGAGGGATGGGATGGAACTGAAGCTTTCTTT.

This chain connects TRBV6-5 to TRBJ2-4; 7 bases are shared with TRBD2. The CDR3 has 13 amino acids. V was pared by 6 bases and J by 8 bases, with 7 bases of the junction left unmatched. Germline CDR1 is MNHEY and CDR2 is SVGAGI. CDR3 sequence: CASRIAGRDIQYF. The CDR3 DNA is TGTGCCAGCAGAATAGCGGGTAGGGACATTCAGTACTTC.

This clone was counted once. The rearrangement joins TRBV19 to TRBJ2-3; D is perhaps TRBD2 (5 bases). CDR3 length equals 14 residues. Germline V gene data show CDR1 as LNHDA and CDR2 as SQIVND (reference sequence). The germline V and J ends were trimmed by 1 base and 4 bases, with 9 bases remaining between them. For the CDR3, the DNA is TGTGCCAGTAGTATAGGCGGCGGGTCAGATACGCAGTATTTT. Protein: CASSIGGGSDTQYF.

This chain uses TRBV12-5 with TRBJ1-3; 10 bases match TRBD1. J gave up 0 bases and V 6 bases, and 11 bases lay outside the gene matches. Germline V gene sequence: CDR1 LGHNT, CDR2 FRNRAP. The CDR3 is 18 residues long. Here the CDR3 DNA reads TGTGCTAGTGGGCCTCTTTTGGACAGGGGGGACTCTGGAAACACCATATATTTT. Protein: CASGPLLDRGDSGNTIYF.

The rearrangement joins TRBV7-2 to TRBJ1-4; TRBD1 agrees at 7 bases. J lost 11 bases, V lost 5 bases, and 8 bases had no gene match. The CDR3 runs 13 residues. CDR1 is SGHTA, CDR2 FQGNSA, per germline. This CDR3 reads CASSPRQGLKLFF. CDR3 coding DNA: TGTGCCAGCAGCCCAAGACAGGGTTTGAAACTGTTTTTT.

This clone appeared a single time. The CDR3 region is CASSIEWGSSYNEQFF. Written as DNA, the CDR3 is TGTGCCAGTAGTATTGAATGGGGGAGCTCCTACAATGAGCAGTTCTTC. V gene TRBV19 combines with J gene TRBJ2-1; possibly TRBD1 or TRBD2 for D (5 bases each). The germline gives CDR1 LNHDA, CDR2 SQIVND (reference sequence). The CDR3 is 16 amino acids. V gave up 3 bases and J gave up 0 bases, with 12 bases separating them. Full variable domain (rest looked up from reference TRBV19 and TRBJ2-1): DGGITQSPKYLFRKEGQNVTLSCEQNLNHDAMYWYRQDPGQGLRLIYYSQIVNDFQKGDIAEGYSVSREKKESFPLTVTSAQKNPTAFYLCASSIEWGSSYNEQFFGPGTRLTVL.

The rearrangement links TRBV9 to TRBJ2-7; TRBD2 might be the D (7 bases). Germline CDR1 SGDLS, CDR2 YYNGEE. V dropped 0 bases and J dropped 2 bases, with 12 bases sitting between them. The CDR3 length is 15 residues. In DNA, the CDR3 is TGTGCCAGCAGCGTAGGGGGGGGCAGTCCCTACGAGCAGTACTTC. It translates to CASSVGGGSPYEQYF.

Turning to this clone: The same CDR3 arises from other DNA sequences in this sample as well. The gene calls are TRBV20-1 and TRBJ1-5; D call uncertain. This CDR3 has 11 residues. The germline V gene encodes CDR1 DFQATT and CDR2 SNEGSKA (reference sequence). The V end was cut by 6 bases, the J end by 2 bases, with 5 bases between. The CDR3 reads CSAEGNQPQHF. CDR3 bases: TGCAGTGCGGAAGGCAATCAGCCCCAGCATTTT.

V is TRBV7-2 and J is TRBJ2-6; no reliable D call. V was shortened by 2 bases and J by 0 bases, with 5 bases between the two germline ends. CDR1 and CDR2 from the germline V gene are SGHTA and FQGNSA. The CDR3 length is 15 residues. CDR3 amino acids: CASSLMGSGANVLTF. The CDR3 bases are TGTGCCAGCAGCTTAATGGGCTCTGGGGCCAACGTCCTGACTTTC.

The chain couples TRBV5-4 to TRBJ1-1; D ambiguous. The CDR3 extends over 13 amino acids. The V end lost 2 bases, the J end lost 3 bases, and 8 bases lay between the germline ends. Germline V lookup: CDR1 SGHNT, CDR2 YYREEE (reference sequence). This CDR3 reads CASSLTLDTEAFF. Written as DNA, the CDR3 is TGTGCCAGCAGCTTAACATTGGACACTGAAGCTTTCTTT.

This chain uses TRBV6-6 with TRBJ2-1; D ambiguous. The CDR3 consists of 13 residues. Deletions cut 6 bases from V and 5 bases from J, with 11 bases between. Germline assignment: CDR1 MNHNY and CDR2 SVGAGI (reference sequence). The CDR3 coding sequence is TGTGCCAGCAGCCCCCCAGCCAACAATGAGCAGTTCTTC. Its translation is CASSPPANNEQFF.

V and J are TRBV19 and TRBJ1-6, with no clear D. The CDR3 has 15 amino acids. Germline lookup yields CDR1 LNHDA and CDR2 SQIVND (reference sequence). The V and J ends lost 3 bases and 5 bases respectively, with 11 bases between them. This CDR3 is CASSIGWGNNSPLHF. CDR3 DNA sequence: TGTGCCAGTAGTATCGGATGGGGAAATAATTCACCCCTCCACTTT.

The chain recombines TRBV10-3 with TRBJ1-1; D is undetermined. Germline lookup yields CDR1 ENHRY and CDR2 SYGVKD. V was cut by 3 bases and J by 1 base, with 6 bases left in between. CDR3 size: 13 residues. The DNA for the CDR3 is TGTGCCATCAGTGATGCTGCGAACACTGAAGCTTTCTTT. This codes for CAISDAANTEAFF.

The gene calls are TRBV11-3 and TRBJ2-3, with TRBD1 matching over 7 bases. The V segment lost 5 bases and the J segment 4 bases; nucleotides outside the gene matches: 9. The germline gives CDR1 SGHNT, CDR2 YENEEA. CDR3 size: 15 residues. The chain's CDR3 is CASSRQGSTADTQYF. As DNA, the CDR3 is TGTGCCAGCAGCCGACAGGGAAGCACGGCAGATACGCAGTATTTT. The variable domain in full, completed from reference TRBV11-3 and TRBJ2-3, reads EAGVVQSPRYKIIEKKQPVAFWCNPISGHNTLYWYLQNLGQGPELLIRYENEEAVDDSQLPKDRFSAERLKGVDSTLKIQPAELGDSAVYLCASSRQGSTADTQYFGPGTRLTVL.

This sequence joins TRBV6-5 and TRBJ1-2, with TRBD1 as a possible D gene (6 bases). This CDR3 contains 13 residues. Looked up from germline, CDR1 is MNHEY and CDR2 is SVGAGI. Trimming removed 6 bases at V and 4 bases at J, with 12 bases between. DNA of the CDR3: TGTGCCAGCAGCCCACAGGGAGGCTATGGCTACACCTTC. Protein sequence: CASSPQGGYGYTF.

The rearrangement links TRBV7-2 to TRBJ1-5, with D perhaps TRBD1 (5 bases). This CDR3 has 14 amino acids. CDR1 and CDR2 from the germline V gene are SGHTA and FQGNSA. Trimming cost V 4 bases and J 0 bases, with 7 bases left between them. CDR3 nucleotides: TGTGCCAGCAGCTGGGGGGATAGCAATCAGCCCCAGCATTTT. It specifies CASSWGDSNQPQHF.

J is TRBJ2-1 and V is TRBV2; D is possibly TRBD2 (5 bases). V gave up 4 bases and J gave up 10 bases, with 20 bases separating them. There are 15 residues in the CDR3. Germline CDR1 and CDR2: SNHLY and FYNNEI. CDR3 sequence: CASSVEAPGLGEQFF. CDR3 bases: TGTGCCAGCAGTGTGGAGGCTCCCGGTCTGGGCGAGCAGTTCTTC.

The genes are TRBV6-5 and TRBJ2-1; a possible D gene is TRBD1 (5 bases). This CDR3 region has 16 residues. V lost 0 bases to trimming and J lost 3 bases, with 12 bases between them. Germline V gene data show CDR1 as MNHEY and CDR2 as SVGAGI. As DNA, the CDR3 is TGTGCCAGCAGTTACTCCCGGACACGAAGCTACAATGAGCAGTTCTTC. It yields the protein CASSYSRTRSYNEQFF.

The CDR3 sequence is CASSAPGRGNTEAFF. The CDR3 DNA is TGTGCCAGCAGCGCCCCCGGACGGGGGAACACTGAAGCTTTCTTT. The chain carries TRBV6-5 and TRBJ1-1; D gene uncertain. Germline V gene sequence: CDR1 MNHEY, CDR2 SVGAGI. Trimming stripped 6 bases from V and 1 base from J, with 15 bases between. This CDR3 region has 15 residues.

V and J are TRBV27 and TRBJ2-2; D ambiguous. There are 14 residues in the CDR3. V lost 6 bases and J 3 bases, leaving 11 bases between the germline ends. The germline gives CDR1 MNHEY, CDR2 SMNVEV (reference sequence). The CDR3 protein is CASSPLGDTGELFF. The CDR3 DNA sequence: TGTGCCAGCAGCCCGCTTGGGGACACCGGGGAGCTGTTTTTT.

The chain joins TRBV7-2 to TRBJ1-6; D is ambiguous. Germline V gene data show CDR1 as SGHTA and CDR2 as FQGNSA. Trimming removed 3 bases from V and 4 bases from J, with 16 bases in between. There are 17 residues in the CDR3. The CDR3: CASSLKARTAYNSPLHF. The CDR3 DNA sequence: TGTGCCAGCAGCTTGAAGGCAAGGACCGCTTATAATTCACCCCTCCACTTT.

The chain links TRBV7-9 to TRBJ1-1; D is ambiguous. The germline CDR1 and CDR2 sequences are SEHNR and FQNEAQ (reference sequence). V gave up 8 bases and J gave up 5 bases, with 6 bases separating them. The CDR3 length is 10 residues. The CDR3 is CASQETEAFF. For the CDR3, the DNA is TGTGCCAGCCAAGAAACTGAAGCTTTCTTT.

The chain is built from TRBV4-2 and TRBJ1-3; 10 nucleotides agree with TRBD1. The CDR3 contains 16 residues. V gave up 3 bases and J gave up 3 bases; unmatched junction bases: 5. The germline CDR1 and CDR2 sequences are LGHNA and YNFKEQ. This CDR3 is CASSQTGGDRGNTIYF. The DNA of the CDR3 is TGTGCCAGCAGCCAGACAGGGGGCGACCGTGGAAACACCATATATTTT.